The 26 T cell receptor beta chains below were found in one sample sequenced in a study of blood T cell repertoires in COVID-19. Here immunoSEQ multiplex PCR was the method, and the copy in TCRdb shows in-frame clones only, minus some. The sample has under 200,000 clones, approximately 84% seen once; the top ten hold 9.5% to 15%. Sequenced sample: PBMCs or T cells enriched from blood (not recorded which). These receptors came from a man aged 45-65 years who had recovered from COVID-19.

The chain joins TRBV5-4 to TRBJ2-3; TRBD1 matches at 10 bases. The CDR3 has 16 amino acids. J lost 8 bases, V lost 0 bases, and 9 bases had no gene match. The germline V gene encodes CDR1 SGHNT and CDR2 YYREEE (reference sequence). In DNA, the CDR3 is TGTGCCAGCAGCTTGGGGACCGAGGGGGACAGGGGTACGCAGTATTTT. Translated: CASSLGTEGDRGTQYF.

This chain links TRBV7-2 with TRBJ2-1, with 8 bases that match TRBD2. The J segment lost 8 bases and the V segment lost 0 bases, leaving 3 bases of the junction unmatched. The CDR3 runs to 14 residues. CDR1 and CDR2 (germline): SGHTA, FQGNSA. In nucleotides, the CDR3 is TGTGCCAGCAGCTTAGCTAGCGGGGCATATGAGCAGTTCTTC. Amino acid sequence: CASSLASGAYEQFF.

This clone was observed once. V is TRBV2 and J is TRBJ2-3, with 9 bases matching TRBD1. V lost 5 bases to trimming and J lost 4 bases; unmatched junction nucleotides: 7. CDR3 size: 15 residues. Germline CDR1 SNHLY, CDR2 FYNNEI. The CDR3 loop reads CASSNGQGQSDTQYF. CDR3 DNA sequence: TGTGCCAGCAGTAACGGACAGGGGCAGTCAGATACGCAGTATTTT. The variable domain in full, with the rest retrieved from reference TRBV2 and TRBJ2-3, is EPEVTQTPSHQVTQMGQEVILRCVPISNHLYFYWYRQILGQKVEFLVSFYNNEISEKSEIFDDQFSVERPDGSNFTLKIRSTKLEDSAMYFCASSNGQGQSDTQYFGPGTRLTVL.

The chain employs TRBV12-3 or TRBV12-4 and TRBJ1-1, with D perhaps TRBD1 (6 bases). There are 13 residues in the CDR3. Trimming left V 7 bases short and J 4 bases short, with 13 bases between. The CDR3 nucleotides read TGTGCCAGCAACCTACAGGGTAGCACTGAAGCTTTCTTT. It codes for CASNLQGSTEAFF.

The chain couples TRBV12-3 or TRBV12-4 to TRBJ2-5; D is possibly TRBD1 (6 bases). Trimming pared 5 bases from V and 4 bases from J, leaving 11 bases between. The CDR3 consists of 13 residues. For the CDR3, the DNA is TGTGCCAGCAGTACAGGGACCGGAGAGACCCAGTACTTC. Its protein is CASSTGTGETQYF.

A few counts support this clone. The V gene is TRBV30, the J gene TRBJ2-3, with D possibly matching TRBD1 (5 bases). The CDR3 spans 12 residues. Germline V gene lookup returns CDR1 GTSNPN and CDR2 SVGIG (reference sequence). Trimming pared 2 bases from V and 7 bases from J, leaving 10 bases between. The CDR3 region has the DNA TGTGCCTGGAGTCAGGACATGTATACGCAGTATTTT. Translated, it gives CAWSQDMYTQYF.

J is TRBJ2-2 and V is TRBV28; 10 nucleotides match TRBD1. Germline CDR1 and CDR2: MDHEN and SYDVKM. Trimming removed 5 bases from V and 5 bases from J; junction bases left unmatched: 5. The CDR3 extends over 15 amino acids. CDR3 amino acids: CASSTDRGLTGELFF. In DNA form, the CDR3 reads TGTGCCAGCAGTACCGACAGGGGGCTGACCGGGGAGCTGTTTTTT. The full variable domain, completed using reference TRBV28 and TRBJ2-2, is DVKVTQSSRYLVKRTGEKVFLECVQDMDHENMFWYRQDPGLGLRLIYFSYDVKMKEKGDIPEGYSVSREKKERFSLILESASTNQTSMYLCASSTDRGLTGELFFGEGSRLTVL.

V gene TRBV5-1 combines with J gene TRBJ2-1; 9 nucleotides align to TRBD1. Germline loops: CDR1 SGHRS, CDR2 YFSETQ. The CDR3 is made up of 18 amino acids. V lost 4 bases, J lost 6 bases, and 17 bases stayed unmatched. CDR3 sequence (DNA): TGCGCCAGCAGCCAATATGGACAGGGGACTACTACTGGCAATGAGCAGTTCTTC. Encoded protein: CASSQYGQGTTTGNEQFF. Full variable domain (rest looked up from reference TRBV5-1 and TRBJ2-1): KAGVTQTPRYLIKTRGQQVTLSCSPISGHRSVSWYQQTPGQGLQFLFEYFSETQRNKGNFPGRFSGRQFSNSRSEMNVSTLELGDSALYLCASSQYGQGTTTGNEQFFGPGTRLTVL.

The genes are TRBV7-9 and TRBJ1-1; possible D gene TRBD1, 5 bases. CDR1 is SEHNR and CDR2 is FQNEAQ in the germline V gene (reference sequence). This CDR3 has 16 amino acids. V was pared by 4 bases and J by 1 base, with 16 bases between. CDR3 sequence: CASSSPPPGGNTEAFF. Here the CDR3 DNA reads TGTGCCAGCAGCTCCCCCCCTCCGGGGGGGAACACTGAAGCTTTCTTT.

The chain is built from TRBV19 and TRBJ1-5; the D gene is possibly TRBD1 (6 bases). Germline CDR1 reads LNHDA; CDR2 reads SQIVND (reference sequence). The CDR3 runs to 14 residues. V was clipped by 3 bases and J by 4 bases, with 10 bases between them. The CDR3 region has the DNA TGTGCCAGTAGTATTCTCGGGACAAATCAGCCCCAGCATTTT. Protein product: CASSILGTNQPQHF. The variable domain in full, with the rest retrieved from reference TRBV19 and TRBJ1-5, is DGGITQSPKYLFRKEGQNVTLSCEQNLNHDAMYWYRQDPGQGLRLIYYSQIVNDFQKGDIAEGYSVSREKKESFPLTVTSAQKNPTAFYLCASSILGTNQPQHFGDGTRLSIL.

The chain employs TRBV6-2 or TRBV6-3 and TRBJ1-4; D gene unclear. The CDR3 extends over 15 amino acids. The V gene lost 2 bases and the J gene lost 8 bases, with 15 bases spanning the gap. Per germline, CDR1 MNHEY and CDR2 SVGEGT. This CDR3 reads CASSYPGREGEKLFF. The CDR3 coding sequence is TGTGCCAGCAGTTACCCGGGGAGGGAAGGCGAAAAACTGTTTTTT.

V gene TRBV14 combines with J gene TRBJ2-2, with 13 positions matching TRBD2. The CDR3 runs 17 residues. The ends lost 5 bases at V and 6 bases at J; junction bases unmatched: 9. The germline V gene has CDR1 SGHDN and CDR2 FVKESK. In DNA, the CDR3 is TGTGCCAGCAGCGGACTAGCGGGGGCCATTAAGGCCGGGGAGCTGTTTTTT. It encodes CASSGLAGAIKAGELFF.

The rearrangement links TRBV5-5 to TRBJ1-1; the match to TRBD1 covers 9 bases. J lost 4 bases, V lost 5 bases, and 9 bases had no gene match. The CDR3 consists of 15 residues. Germline assignment: CDR1 SGHKS and CDR2 YYEKEE (reference sequence). This chain's CDR3 is CASSQPGQGITEAFF. The DNA for the CDR3 is TGTGCCAGCAGTCAACCGGGACAGGGTATCACTGAAGCTTTCTTT.

The J gene is TRBJ1-2, the V gene TRBV27; the match to TRBD1 covers 7 bases. V was clipped by 6 bases and J by 4 bases; unmatched bases: 8. This CDR3 is built from 14 residues. CDR1 is MNHEY, CDR2 SMNVEV, per germline (reference sequence). The CDR3 is CASRLTGIGYGYTF. The CDR3 coding sequence is TGTGCCAGCAGGTTGACAGGGATCGGCTATGGCTACACCTTC.

The gene calls are TRBV2 and TRBJ1-2; 8 bases align to TRBD1. The germline CDR1 and CDR2 sequences are SNHLY and FYNNEI. V gave up 6 bases and J gave up 2 bases; unmatched junction bases: 8. The CDR3 sequence is 15 residues long. CDR3 region: CASSATGGGNYGYTF. CDR3 sequence (DNA): TGTGCCAGCAGCGCCACAGGGGGAGGCAACTATGGCTACACCTTC. Combining the CDR3 with reference TRBV2 and TRBJ1-2 gives the whole variable domain EPEVTQTPSHQVTQMGQEVILRCVPISNHLYFYWYRQILGQKVEFLVSFYNNEISEKSEIFDDQFSVERPDGSNFTLKIRSTKLEDSAMYFCASSATGGGNYGYTFGSGTRLTVV.

The V gene is TRBV7-9, the J gene TRBJ2-1; tentative D call: TRBD1 (5 bases). Germline lookup yields CDR1 SEHNR and CDR2 FQNEAQ (reference sequence). The CDR3 loop spans 13 amino acids. Deletions cut 3 bases from V and 10 bases from J, with 13 bases between. The CDR3 loop reads CASSFRQNWEQFF. CDR3 DNA sequence: TGTGCCAGCAGCTTCAGACAGAACTGGGAGCAGTTCTTC.

This clone was recorded only once. This chain connects TRBV3-1 (or the pseudogene TRBV3-2) to TRBJ1-6; weak D call: TRBD1 (6 bases). In germline, CDR1 is LGHDT, CDR2 YNNKEL (reference sequence). CDR3 length equals 14 residues. Between the trimmed V and J ends, which lost 4 bases and 14 bases, there was a span of 18 bases. The CDR3 sequence is CASSLGTRGNALHF. CDR3 DNA: TGTGCCAGCAGCCTCGGGACAAGAGGAAATGCCCTCCACTTT.

This chain uses TRBV28 with TRBJ1-2, with 10 bases lining up with TRBD1. This CDR3 comprises 11 residues. The germline V gene has CDR1 MDHEN and CDR2 SYDVKM. V gave up 11 bases and J gave up 6 bases; unmatched junction bases: 3. This chain's CDR3 is CADRGLDGYTF. The CDR3 nucleotides read TGTGCCGACAGGGGGCTGGATGGCTACACCTTC.

V usage is TRBV10-2 and J usage is TRBJ1-2, with a tentative D call TRBD1 (6 bases). This CDR3 region has 14 residues. V lost 5 bases and J 0 bases, leaving 10 bases between the germline ends. The germline gives CDR1 WSHSY, CDR2 SAAADI. The CDR3 protein is CASSLRGPNYGYTF. Written as DNA, the CDR3 is TGCGCCAGCAGTCTCAGGGGCCCTAACTATGGCTACACCTTC.

This sequence joins TRBV7-2 and TRBJ1-4, with 7 bases aligning to TRBD1. CDR1 and CDR2 (germline): SGHTA, FQGNSA. The ends lost 4 bases at V and 2 bases at J; junction bases unmatched: 4. The length of the CDR3 is 15 residues. The chain's CDR3 is CASSSQGSTNEKLFF. The CDR3 coding sequence is TGTGCCAGCAGCTCACAGGGGTCCACTAATGAAAAACTGTTTTTT.

This rearrangement joins TRBV7-9 to TRBJ2-5; D unresolved. This CDR3 is 14 amino acids long. Germline V gives CDR1 SEHNR, CDR2 FQNEAQ (reference sequence). V shed 4 bases and J shed 5 bases, with 14 bases lying between them. The CDR3 DNA reads as TGTGCCAGCAGCTCCTATCCGCACGGGGAGACCCAGTACTTC. This codes for CASSSYPHGETQYF.

V and J are TRBV5-6 and TRBJ2-3, with D uncertain. V was pared by 2 bases and J by 2 bases, with 9 bases between. There are 14 residues in the CDR3. Germline V gene lookup returns CDR1 SGHDT and CDR2 YYEEEE. CDR3 in amino acids: CASSFTSSTDTQYF. The CDR3, as DNA: TGTGCCAGCAGCTTTACAAGTTCCACAGATACGCAGTATTTT.

In this sample, this clone turned up a few times. The gene calls are TRBV28 and TRBJ1-6; 8 positions match TRBD1. V lost 2 bases and J lost 9; bases outside the gene matches: 6. The CDR3 length is 15 residues. CDR1 and CDR2 (germline): MDHEN, SYDVKM. CDR3 sequence reads: CASSLPRQGISPLHF. CDR3 DNA: TGTGCCAGCAGTTTACCGAGACAGGGGATTTCACCCCTCCACTTT.

The chain uses TRBV3-1 (or the pseudogene TRBV3-2) and TRBJ1-2; 9 bases agree with TRBD1. CDR1 LGHDT and CDR2 YNNKEL come from the germline V gene (reference sequence). The CDR3 consists of 17 residues. With 4 bases clipped from V and 0 bases from J, the junction kept 9 bases outside the gene matches. CDR3 DNA sequence: TGTGCCAGCAGCCCAATAGAGGGACAGGGCTCTAACTATGGCTACACCTTC. It specifies CASSPIEGQGSNYGYTF.

This clone was recorded a few times. V is TRBV30 and J is TRBJ1-1; maybe TRBD1 (5 bases). The CDR3 totals 18 residues. The germline V gene encodes CDR1 GTSNPN and CDR2 SVGIG (reference sequence). V was trimmed by 0 bases and J by 0 bases, leaving 20 bases between them. The CDR3 nucleotides are TGTGCCTGGAGTGTATTTGGGCCCAGGGAGGGGATGAACACTGAAGCTTTCTTT. Its translation: CAWSVFGPREGMNTEAFF.

CDR3 amino acids: CASSIGLGGSYGYTF. The CDR3 DNA reads as TGTGCCAGTAGTATAGGTTTAGGGGGATCCTATGGCTACACCTTC. This chain links TRBV19 with TRBJ1-2, with D possibly TRBD1 on 6 matching bases. CDR1 is LNHDA and CDR2 is SQIVND in the germline V gene (reference sequence). The V and J ends lost 1 base and 4 bases respectively, with 13 bases between them. The CDR3 runs 15 residues.